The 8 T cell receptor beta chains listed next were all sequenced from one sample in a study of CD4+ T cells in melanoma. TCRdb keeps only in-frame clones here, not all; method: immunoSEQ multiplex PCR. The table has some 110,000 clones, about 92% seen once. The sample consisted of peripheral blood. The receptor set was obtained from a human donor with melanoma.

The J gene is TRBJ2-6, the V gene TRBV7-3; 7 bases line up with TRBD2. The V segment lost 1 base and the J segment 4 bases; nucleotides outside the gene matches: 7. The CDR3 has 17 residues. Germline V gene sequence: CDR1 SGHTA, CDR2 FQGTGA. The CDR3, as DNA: TGTGCCAGCAGCTTAAGATCCGGGGGGTTAGGGGCCAACGTCCTGACTTTC. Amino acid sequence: CASSLRSGGLGANVLTF.

This CDR3 is CASSFSRYEQYF. The CDR3 bases are TGTGCCAGCAGCTTCTCCCGTTACGAGCAGTACTTC. This chain connects TRBV7-2 to TRBJ2-7; no firm D call. Germline assignment: CDR1 SGHTA and CDR2 FQGNSA. The CDR3 totals 12 residues. Trimming left V 3 bases short and J 4 bases short, with 7 bases between.

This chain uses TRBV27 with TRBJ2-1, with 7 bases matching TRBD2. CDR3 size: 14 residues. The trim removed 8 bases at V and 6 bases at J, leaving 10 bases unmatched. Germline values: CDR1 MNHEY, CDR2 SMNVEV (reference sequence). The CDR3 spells CASGSPGRVNEQFF. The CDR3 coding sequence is TGTGCCAGCGGCTCCCCAGGGAGGGTCAATGAGCAGTTCTTC.

The CDR3 reads CASSDRGQETQYF. DNA of the CDR3: TGTGCCAGTAGTGACAGGGGGCAAGAGACCCAGTACTTC. This sequence joins TRBV19 and TRBJ2-5; 9 bases map to TRBD1. V was pared by 5 bases and J by 2 bases, with 0 bases of the junction left unmatched. The germline V gene has CDR1 LNHDA and CDR2 SQIVND (reference sequence). The CDR3 spans 13 residues.

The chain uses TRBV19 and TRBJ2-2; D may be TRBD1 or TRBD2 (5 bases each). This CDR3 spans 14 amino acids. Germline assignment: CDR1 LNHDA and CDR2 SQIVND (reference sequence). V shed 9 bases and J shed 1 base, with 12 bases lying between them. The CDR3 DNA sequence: TGTGCCAGCCGCAGGGACGAGAACACCGGGGAGCTGTTTTTT. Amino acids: CASRRDENTGELFF.

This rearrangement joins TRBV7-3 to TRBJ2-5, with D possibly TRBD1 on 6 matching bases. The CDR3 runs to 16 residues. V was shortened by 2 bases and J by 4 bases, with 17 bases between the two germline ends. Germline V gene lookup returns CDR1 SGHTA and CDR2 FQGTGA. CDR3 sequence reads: CASSLGTGYRRETQYF. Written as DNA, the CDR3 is TGTGCCAGCAGCTTAGGAACAGGGTATCGGAGAGAGACCCAGTACTTC.

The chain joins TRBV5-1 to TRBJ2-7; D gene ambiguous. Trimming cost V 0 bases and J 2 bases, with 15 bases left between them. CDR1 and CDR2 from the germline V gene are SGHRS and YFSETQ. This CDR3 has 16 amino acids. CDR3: CASSLGKRVMTYEQYF. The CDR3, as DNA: TGCGCCAGCAGCTTGGGGAAGAGAGTAATGACCTACGAGCAGTACTTC. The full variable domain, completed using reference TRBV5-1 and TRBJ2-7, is KAGVTQTPRYLIKTRGQQVTLSCSPISGHRSVSWYQQTPGQGLQFLFEYFSETQRNKGNFPGRFSGRQFSNSRSEMNVSTLELGDSALYLCASSLGKRVMTYEQYFGPGTRLTVT.

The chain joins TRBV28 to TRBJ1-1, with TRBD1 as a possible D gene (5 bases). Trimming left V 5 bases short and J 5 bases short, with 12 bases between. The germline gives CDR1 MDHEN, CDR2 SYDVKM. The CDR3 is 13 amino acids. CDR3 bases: TGTGCCAGCAGTCCCCGGGGGGTGACTGAAGCTTTCTTT. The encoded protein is CASSPRGVTEAFF. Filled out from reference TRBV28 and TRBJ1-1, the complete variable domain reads DVKVTQSSRYLVKRTGEKVFLECVQDMDHENMFWYRQDPGLGLRLIYFSYDVKMKEKGDIPEGYSVSREKKERFSLILESASTNQTSMYLCASSPRGVTEAFFGQGTRLTVV.